What follows are 5 T cell receptor beta chains derived from one specimen sequenced in a study of vaccination and CD4 T cells after COVID-19. These receptors' targets are unknown. Sequencing of DNA taken from cultured CD4+ T cells relied on the Oncomine TCR Beta short-read assay. TCRdb fed the PCR reads into MiXCR, producing one record per CDR3 protein. The data show around 20,000 distinct CDR3 sequences, with roughly two fifths seen just once and around 27% held by the top ten. Time point: late sampling 161 to 241 days after vaccination in a few convalescent patients. Treatment meaning: roughly 11-day PBMC culture with coronavirus spike peptide pools or control peptides (ViraFEST assay). Sequences were derived from CD4+ T cells from blood, cultured in vitro, sampled about 7 months after SARS-CoV-2 vaccination. All receptors derive from a human donor who had recovered from COVID-19.

This clonotype was detected only a few times. The chain links TRBV27 to TRBJ1-1, with D possibly matching TRBD1 (5 bases). The V gene lost 5 bases and the J gene lost 0 bases, with 16 bases spanning the gap. Germline V gene sequence: CDR1 MNHEY, CDR2 SMNVEV (reference sequence). This CDR3 has 16 amino acids. The CDR3 coding sequence is TGTGCCAGCAGTACAGACAGTATACTCATGAACACTGAAGCTTTCTTT. This sequence encodes CASSTDSILMNTEAFF.

This clonotype was recorded a few times. J is TRBJ1-1 and V is TRBV6-4; D uncertain. The CDR3 runs to 14 residues. The germline CDR1 and CDR2 sequences are MRHNA and SNTAGT. V was clipped by 4 bases and J by 3 bases, with 12 bases between them. The CDR3 bases are TGTGCCAGCAGTGCCACCACTGGGGACACTGAAGCTTTCTTT. This gives the protein CASSATTGDTEAFF.

This chain connects TRBV20-1 to TRBJ1-2; possible D gene TRBD1, 5 bases. The CDR3 has 13 amino acids. Looked up from germline, CDR1 is DFQATT and CDR2 is SNEGSKA (reference sequence). V was trimmed by 3 bases and J by 6 bases, leaving 14 bases between them. The DNA for the CDR3 is TGCAGTGCTAGGGGGGGGGATTTGAATGGCTACACCTTC. This sequence encodes CSARGGDLNGYTF.

This clonotype turned up a few times. The chain recombines TRBV11-3 with TRBJ2-7, with D perhaps TRBD2 (5 bases). Germline V gene data show CDR1 as SGHNT and CDR2 as YENEEA. CDR3 length: 14 residues. V was trimmed by 3 bases and J by 1 base, leaving 10 bases between them. This chain's CDR3 is CASSFTRNSYEQYF. The CDR3 DNA reads TGTGCCAGCAGCTTCACTAGGAATTCCTACGAGCAGTACTTC.

The V and J genes are TRBV7-9 and TRBJ2-5; D is undetermined. The CDR3 is 13 residues long. V was cut by 1 base and J by 4 bases, with 7 bases left in between. Germline CDR1 and CDR2: SEHNR and FQNEAQ (reference sequence). The CDR3 protein is CASSLVATETQYF. In DNA, the CDR3 is TGTGCCAGCAGCTTAGTGGCCACAGAGACCCAGTACTTC.